This T cell receptor beta chain appears in the sequencing data of a study of cytomegalovirus exposure and HLA in healthy donors. Study-wide findings and caveats: Rarity characterized most TCR sequences, yet some public TCRs appeared in many donors. In a later analysis, compared with equally common non-associated chains, HLA-associated beta chains were more expanded. Being productive about 87% or about 30% of the time was typical of most TCR beta V segments in an earlier analysis. Association with HLA alleles at 0.05 false discovery rate was found for 16,951 TCR beta sequences in a later analysis.

It was with 60 Vbeta and 13 Jbeta primers that the PCR ran. Data came from immunoSEQ multiplex PCR; TCRdb stores just in-frame clones and leaves some out. In the table there are 220,000 or so clones, approximately 78% of which are singletons. Germline-derived CDR1 and CDR2 are SGHNT and YYREEE (reference sequence). V lost 7 bases to trimming and J lost 4 bases; unmatched junction nucleotides: 8. The CDR3 totals 13 residues. To note about this clone: Its specificity is not known.

The origin of this receptor is a male donor in good health and CMV-seronegative. J is TRBJ2-7 and V is TRBV5-4; 7 nucleotides agree with TRBD1. The material sequenced was PBMCs. The CDR3 region is CASEAGGSYEQYF. The CDR3 DNA sequence: TGTGCCAGCGAGGCAGGGGGAAGTTACGAGCAGTACTTC.